Sequencing of this TCR beta chain was carried out in a study of T cell responses to AZD1222 COVID-19 vaccine. Produced via immunoSEQ multiplex PCR; TCRdb's table is partial and in-frame only. The sample consists of some 170,000 clones, over 85% of them appearing once. The CDR3 loop spans 15 amino acids. The germline CDR1 and CDR2 sequences are LGHDT and YNNKEL (reference sequence). V dropped 3 bases and J dropped 1 base, with 7 bases sitting between them. Broader study findings: Spike-specific TCR breadth and depth rose after two AZD1222 doses. Regions 160-218 and 743-854 held dominance among vaccine-associated CD4 TCRs, which spanned spike. The donors showed a predominance of white British ancestry and of females, with possible underestimation of clonal diversity.

This clone was observed once. Its antigen is currently unknown. The chain recombines TRBV3-1 (or the pseudogene TRBV3-2) with TRBJ2-6; D is ambiguous. The sequencing here drew on peripheral blood, taken on day 0 of AZD1222 vaccination. This TCR was sampled from an adult in good health. The CDR3 spells CASSHTLSGANVLTF. DNA of the CDR3: TGTGCCAGCAGCCACACGCTTTCTGGGGCCAACGTCCTGACTTTC.